This passage covers 14 T cell receptor beta chains from one sample sequenced in a study of blood T cell repertoires in COVID-19. TCRdb's table, derived via immunoSEQ multiplex PCR, lists solely in-frame clones and lacks some. The profile shows about 180,000 clones, roughly three quarters of them singletons. The sample was peripheral blood. These receptors came from a woman of 80 years or more with COVID-19, enrolled during active disease.

The V and J genes are TRBV2 and TRBJ1-1; D unclear. Per the germline V gene, CDR1 is SNHLY and CDR2 is FYNNEI. V was trimmed by 6 bases and J by 1 base, leaving 12 bases between them. This CDR3 contains 14 residues. The CDR3 DNA is TGTGCCAGCAGAGGAGGCCCGGGGAACACTGAAGCTTTCTTT. Its translation is CASRGGPGNTEAFF.

This sequence joins TRBV28 and TRBJ2-7; 7 bases agree with TRBD1. This CDR3 region has 16 residues. Germline CDR1 reads MDHEN; CDR2 reads SYDVKM. The trim removed 4 bases at V and 2 bases at J, leaving 11 bases unmatched. The CDR3 DNA reads TGTGCCAGCAGTTCCGCCGGGACAGTGAGTGCCTACGAGCAGTACTTC. Its protein is CASSSAGTVSAYEQYF.

This clone was counted once. This sequence joins TRBV7-3 and TRBJ2-3; 8 nucleotides align to TRBD1. Germline V lookup: CDR1 SGHTA, CDR2 FQGTGA. This CDR3 comprises 16 residues. J was trimmed by 5 bases and V by 0 bases; bases with no gene match: 7. In DNA form, the CDR3 reads TGTGCCAGCAGCTTAACATGGACAGGGATGGGAGATACGCAGTATTTT. This sequence encodes CASSLTWTGMGDTQYF.

The chain joins TRBV10-2 to TRBJ2-2; 9 bases agree with TRBD2. CDR3 length: 16 amino acids. Per the germline V gene, CDR1 is WSHSY and CDR2 is SAAADI. V lost 2 bases, J lost 4 bases, and 5 bases stayed unmatched. CDR3 bases: TGCGCCAGCAGTGAGGCGGGAGGGCCGGGCACCGGGGAGCTGTTTTTT. Its protein product is CASSEAGGPGTGELFF.

J is TRBJ2-4 and V is TRBV15; 7 bases are shared with TRBD1. This CDR3 comprises 16 residues. Trimming at V came to 2 bases and at J to 6 bases, leaving 10 bases not matched to a gene. CDR1 is LNHNV, CDR2 YYDKDF, per germline (reference sequence). CDR3 in DNA: TGTGCCACCAGCAGAACCGGGACAGCAAGGCGAAACATTCAGTACTTC. This codes for CATSRTGTARRNIQYF.

This chain joins TRBV5-1 and TRBJ2-3, with 14 bases that match TRBD2. The length of the CDR3 is 14 residues. Germline-derived CDR1 and CDR2 are SGHRS and YFSETQ. After removal of 3 bases from V and 9 bases from J, the junction contained 3 bases not matched to a gene. Written as DNA, the CDR3 is TGCGCCAGCAGCTGGGGACTAGCGGGAGAAACGCAGTATTTT. Translating it yields CASSWGLAGETQYF.

V usage is TRBV5-4 and J usage is TRBJ1-2, with 9 bases lining up with TRBD1. Germline V gives CDR1 SGHNT, CDR2 YYREEE (reference sequence). The CDR3 extends over 16 amino acids. With V trimmed by 0 bases and J by 5 bases, 8 bases remained unmatched. The CDR3 DNA reads TGTGCCAGCAGCTTGGATTACAGGGGGCAATGGTATGGCTACACCTTC. This encodes CASSLDYRGQWYGYTF.

The chain links TRBV3-1 (or the pseudogene TRBV3-2) to TRBJ2-1; the D is unclear. The ends were cut back, 1 base at V and 0 bases at J, with 7 bases in the middle. CDR1 is LGHDT and CDR2 is YNNKEL in the germline V gene (reference sequence). CDR3 length equals 15 residues. CDR3 sequence: CASSQGFSSYNEQFF. The CDR3 DNA follows: TGTGCCAGCAGCCAAGGGTTTAGCTCCTACAATGAGCAGTTCTTC.

The chain uses TRBV10-3 and TRBJ1-6; no reliable D call. The CDR3 loop spans 12 amino acids. Between the trimmed V and J ends, which lost 10 bases and 10 bases, there was a span of 14 bases. The V gene's germline CDR1 is ENHRY and CDR2 SYGVKD. The CDR3 bases are TGTGCCACCGCCGAGCCCGCGTCACCCCTCCACTTT. Residues: CATAEPASPLHF.

The gene calls are TRBV5-4 and TRBJ2-1, with unresolved D. CDR1 SGHNT and CDR2 YYREEE come from the germline V gene (reference sequence). With 6 bases removed from V and 6 bases from J, the gap between germline ends came to 10 bases. CDR3 length: 12 residues. As DNA, the CDR3 is TGTGCCAGCACCATGAGAGCCAATGAGCAGTTCTTC. Its protein product is CASTMRANEQFF.

V usage is TRBV5-1 and J usage is TRBJ2-5, with D maybe TRBD2 (6 bases). Germline values: CDR1 SGHRS, CDR2 YFSETQ. The CDR3 is 15 amino acids. Trimming removed 0 bases at V and 2 bases at J, with 11 bases between. CDR3: CASSLAPLAQETQYF. The CDR3 bases are TGCGCCAGCAGCTTGGCCCCCCTAGCGCAAGAGACCCAGTACTTC.

The chain is built from TRBV19 and TRBJ2-2, with a weak D call TRBD2 (5 bases). The germline CDR1 and CDR2 sequences are LNHDA and SQIVND (reference sequence). V lost 4 bases and J lost 0, with 12 bases in between. CDR3 length: 16 amino acids. The CDR3 here is CASSNPGLPNTGELFF. The CDR3 DNA sequence: TGTGCCAGTAGTAATCCTGGACTCCCGAACACCGGGGAGCTGTTTTTT.

This chain links TRBV1 with TRBJ2-1; no check of the table's D call, TRBD2, against the DNA was made. TRBV1 is shown as a pseudogene. This CDR3 is 19 amino acids long. CDR3 residues: CTSSQVCSGGRSSYNEQFF. CDR3 DNA sequence: TGCACCAGCAGCCAAGTTTGTAGCGGGGGGCGGAGCTCCTACAATGAGCAGTTCTTC.

The chain has TRBV6-5 and TRBJ1-1; D gene uncertain. This CDR3 has 16 amino acids. Germline values: CDR1 MNHEY, CDR2 SVGAGI. The germline V and J ends were trimmed by 2 bases and 3 bases, with 16 bases remaining between them. CDR3 amino acids: CASSYMRRREDTEAFF. CDR3 DNA sequence: TGTGCCAGCAGTTACATGAGGCGGAGGGAGGACACTGAAGCTTTCTTT.